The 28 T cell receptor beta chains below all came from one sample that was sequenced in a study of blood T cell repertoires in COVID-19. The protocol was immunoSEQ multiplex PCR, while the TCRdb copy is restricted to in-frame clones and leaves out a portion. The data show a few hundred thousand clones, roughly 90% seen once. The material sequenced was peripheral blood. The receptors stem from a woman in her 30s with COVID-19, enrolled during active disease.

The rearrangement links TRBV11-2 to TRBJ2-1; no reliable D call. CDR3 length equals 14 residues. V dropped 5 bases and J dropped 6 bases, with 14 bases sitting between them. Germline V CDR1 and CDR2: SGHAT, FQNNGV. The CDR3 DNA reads TGTGCCAGCAGCATTACTCCGGGTTCCAATGAGCAGTTCTTC. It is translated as CASSITPGSNEQFF.

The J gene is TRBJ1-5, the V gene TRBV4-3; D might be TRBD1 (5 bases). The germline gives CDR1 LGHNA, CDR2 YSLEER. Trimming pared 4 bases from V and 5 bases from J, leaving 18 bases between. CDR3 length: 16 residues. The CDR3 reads CASSPRISSGDQPQHF. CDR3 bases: TGCGCCAGCAGCCCGCGCATCTCGTCGGGGGATCAGCCCCAGCATTTT.

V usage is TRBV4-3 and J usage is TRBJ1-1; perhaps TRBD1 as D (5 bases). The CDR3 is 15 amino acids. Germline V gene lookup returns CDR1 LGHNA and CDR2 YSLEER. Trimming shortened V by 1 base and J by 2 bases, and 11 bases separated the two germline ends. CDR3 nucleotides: TGCGCCAGCAGCCAAGCGTCTGGGGCCAACACTGAAGCTTTCTTT. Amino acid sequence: CASSQASGANTEAFF.

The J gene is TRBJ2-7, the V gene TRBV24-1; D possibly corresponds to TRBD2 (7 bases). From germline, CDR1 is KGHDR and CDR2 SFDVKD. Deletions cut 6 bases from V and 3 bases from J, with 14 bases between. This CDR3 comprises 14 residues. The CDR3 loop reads CATSPGGPIYEQYF. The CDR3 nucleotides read TGTGCCACCAGTCCCGGGGGGCCGATCTACGAGCAGTACTTC.

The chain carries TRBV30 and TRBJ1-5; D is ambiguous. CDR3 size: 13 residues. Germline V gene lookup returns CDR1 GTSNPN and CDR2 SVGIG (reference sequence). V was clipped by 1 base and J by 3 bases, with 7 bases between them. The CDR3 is CAWSGEINQPQHF. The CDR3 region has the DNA TGTGCCTGGAGTGGGGAGATCAATCAGCCCCAGCATTTT.

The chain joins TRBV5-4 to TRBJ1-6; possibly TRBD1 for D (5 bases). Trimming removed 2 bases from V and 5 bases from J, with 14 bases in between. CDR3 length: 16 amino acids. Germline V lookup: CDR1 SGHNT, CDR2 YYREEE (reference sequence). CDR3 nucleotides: TGTGCCAGCAGCTTCGGAGCAGGGAGGGATAATTCACCCCTCCACTTT. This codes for CASSFGAGRDNSPLHF.

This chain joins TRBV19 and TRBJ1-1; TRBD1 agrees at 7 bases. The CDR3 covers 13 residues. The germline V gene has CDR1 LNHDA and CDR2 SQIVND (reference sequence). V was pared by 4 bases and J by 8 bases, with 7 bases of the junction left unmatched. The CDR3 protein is CASSNWDSSEAFF. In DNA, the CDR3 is TGTGCCAGTAGTAATTGGGACAGCTCAGAAGCTTTCTTT.

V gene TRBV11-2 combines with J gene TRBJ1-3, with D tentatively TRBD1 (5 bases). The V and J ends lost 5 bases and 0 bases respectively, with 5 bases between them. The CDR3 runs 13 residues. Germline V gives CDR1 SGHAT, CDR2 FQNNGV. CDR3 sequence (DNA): TGTGCCAGCAGCACAGGCTCTGGAAACACCATATATTTT. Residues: CASSTGSGNTIYF.

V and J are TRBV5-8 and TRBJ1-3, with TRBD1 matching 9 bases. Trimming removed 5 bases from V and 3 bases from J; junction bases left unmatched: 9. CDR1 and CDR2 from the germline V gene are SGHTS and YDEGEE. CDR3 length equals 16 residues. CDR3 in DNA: TGTGCCAGCAGTCGTCCCGGGACAGGGTTTGGAAACACCATATATTTT. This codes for CASSRPGTGFGNTIYF.

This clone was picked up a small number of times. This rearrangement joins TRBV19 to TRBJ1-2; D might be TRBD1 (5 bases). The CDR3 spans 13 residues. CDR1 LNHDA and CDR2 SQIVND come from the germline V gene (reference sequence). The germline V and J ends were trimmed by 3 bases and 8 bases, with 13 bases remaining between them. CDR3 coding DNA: TGTGCCAGTAGTATGCCTGGGGGGAGCGGCTACACCTTC. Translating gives CASSMPGGSGYTF.

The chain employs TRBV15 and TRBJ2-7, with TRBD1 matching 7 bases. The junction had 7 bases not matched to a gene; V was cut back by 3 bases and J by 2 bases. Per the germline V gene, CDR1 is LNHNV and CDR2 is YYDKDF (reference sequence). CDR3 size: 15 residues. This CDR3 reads CATSSSPDRAYEQYF. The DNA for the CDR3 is TGTGCCACCAGCAGCTCCCCCGACAGGGCCTACGAGCAGTACTTC.

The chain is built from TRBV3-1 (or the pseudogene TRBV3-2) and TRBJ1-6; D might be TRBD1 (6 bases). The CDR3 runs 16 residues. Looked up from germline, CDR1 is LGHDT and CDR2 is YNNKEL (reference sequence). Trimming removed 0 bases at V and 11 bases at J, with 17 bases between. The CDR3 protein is CASSQDWGGLRTPLHF. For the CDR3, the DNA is TGTGCCAGCAGCCAAGATTGGGGGGGCTTAAGGACACCCCTCCACTTT.

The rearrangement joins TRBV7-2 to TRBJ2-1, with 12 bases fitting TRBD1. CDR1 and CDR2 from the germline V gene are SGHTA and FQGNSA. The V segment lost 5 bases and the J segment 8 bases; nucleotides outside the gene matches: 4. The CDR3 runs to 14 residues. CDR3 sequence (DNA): TGTGCCAGCAGCGCCGGGACAGGGGGCGATGAGCAGTTCTTC. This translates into CASSAGTGGDEQFF.

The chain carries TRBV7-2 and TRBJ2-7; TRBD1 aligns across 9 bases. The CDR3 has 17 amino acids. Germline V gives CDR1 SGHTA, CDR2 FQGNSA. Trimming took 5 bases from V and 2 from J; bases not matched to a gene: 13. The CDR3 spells CASSPRLPGQGPYEQYF. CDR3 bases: TGTGCCAGCAGCCCTAGATTGCCGGGACAGGGCCCCTACGAGCAGTACTTC.

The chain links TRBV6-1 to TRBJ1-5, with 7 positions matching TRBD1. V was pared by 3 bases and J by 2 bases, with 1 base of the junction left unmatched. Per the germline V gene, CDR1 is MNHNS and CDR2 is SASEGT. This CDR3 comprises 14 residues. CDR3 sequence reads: CASSDGQGNQPQHF. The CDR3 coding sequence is TGTGCCAGCAGTGATGGACAGGGCAATCAGCCCCAGCATTTT.

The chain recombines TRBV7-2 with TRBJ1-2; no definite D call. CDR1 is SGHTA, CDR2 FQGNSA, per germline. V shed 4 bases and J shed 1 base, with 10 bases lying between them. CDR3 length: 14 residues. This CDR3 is CASSYEGFNYGYTF. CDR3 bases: TGTGCCAGCAGCTACGAGGGATTTAACTATGGCTACACCTTC.

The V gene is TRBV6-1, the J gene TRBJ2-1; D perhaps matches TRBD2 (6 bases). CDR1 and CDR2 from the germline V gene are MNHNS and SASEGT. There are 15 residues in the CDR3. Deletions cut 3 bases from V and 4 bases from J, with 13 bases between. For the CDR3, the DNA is TGTGCCAGCAGTGAGCGGGCTAGCGATTACAATGAGCAGTTCTTC. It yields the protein CASSERASDYNEQFF.

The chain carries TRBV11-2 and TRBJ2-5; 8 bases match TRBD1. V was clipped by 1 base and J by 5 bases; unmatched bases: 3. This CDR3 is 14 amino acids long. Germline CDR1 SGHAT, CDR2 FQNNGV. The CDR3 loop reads CASSLGDRRETQYF. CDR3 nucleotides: TGTGCCAGCAGCTTAGGGGACAGGAGGGAGACCCAGTACTTC.

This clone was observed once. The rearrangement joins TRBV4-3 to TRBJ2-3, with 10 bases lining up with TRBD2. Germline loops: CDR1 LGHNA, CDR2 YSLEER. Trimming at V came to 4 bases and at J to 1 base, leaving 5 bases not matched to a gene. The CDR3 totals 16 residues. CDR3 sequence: CASSPGTSARTDTQYF. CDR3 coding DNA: TGCGCCAGCAGCCCCGGGACTAGCGCACGCACAGATACGCAGTATTTT.

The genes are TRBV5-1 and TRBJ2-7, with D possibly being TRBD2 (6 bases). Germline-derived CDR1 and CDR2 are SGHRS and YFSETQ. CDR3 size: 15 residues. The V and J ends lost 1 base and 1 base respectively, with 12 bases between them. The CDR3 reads CASSLTGLRSYEQYF. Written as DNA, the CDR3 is TGCGCCAGCAGCTTGACGGGACTCAGATCCTACGAGCAGTACTTC.

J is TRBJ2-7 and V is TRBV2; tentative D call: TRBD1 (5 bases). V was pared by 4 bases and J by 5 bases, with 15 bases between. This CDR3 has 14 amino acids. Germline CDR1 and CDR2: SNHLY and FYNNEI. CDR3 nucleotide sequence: TGTGCCAGCAGTGCAACCTACAGGACCCACGAGCAGTACTTC. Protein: CASSATYRTHEQYF.

CDR3 coding DNA: TGTGCCAGCAGCGCGTTCCGGGACACAGGAAACACCATATATTTT. Translation gives CASSAFRDTGNTIYF. V and J are TRBV9 and TRBJ1-3; perhaps TRBD1 as D (6 bases). The CDR3 length is 15 residues. CDR1 and CDR2 (germline): SGDLS, YYNGEE. Trimming shortened V by 3 bases and J by 4 bases, and 14 bases separated the two germline ends.

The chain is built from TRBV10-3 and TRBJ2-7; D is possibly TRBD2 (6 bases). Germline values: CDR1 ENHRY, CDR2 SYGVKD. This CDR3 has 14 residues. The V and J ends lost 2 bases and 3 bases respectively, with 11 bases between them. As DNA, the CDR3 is TGTGCCATCAGTGAGCGCCCTAGCGACTACGAGCAGTACTTC. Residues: CAISERPSDYEQYF.

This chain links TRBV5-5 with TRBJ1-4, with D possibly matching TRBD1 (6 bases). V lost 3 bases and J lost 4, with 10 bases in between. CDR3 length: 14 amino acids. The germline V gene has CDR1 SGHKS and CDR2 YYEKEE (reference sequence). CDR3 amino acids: CASSSGAYNEKLFF. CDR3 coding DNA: TGTGCCAGCAGCTCAGGGGCGTATAATGAAAAACTGTTTTTT.

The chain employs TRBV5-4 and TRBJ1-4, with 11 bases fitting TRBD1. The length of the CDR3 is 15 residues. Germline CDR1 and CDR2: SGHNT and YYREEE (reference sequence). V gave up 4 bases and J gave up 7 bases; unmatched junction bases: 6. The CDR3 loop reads CASSADRGRLEKLFF. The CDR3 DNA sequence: TGTGCCAGCAGCGCGGACAGGGGGCGACTTGAAAAACTGTTTTTT.

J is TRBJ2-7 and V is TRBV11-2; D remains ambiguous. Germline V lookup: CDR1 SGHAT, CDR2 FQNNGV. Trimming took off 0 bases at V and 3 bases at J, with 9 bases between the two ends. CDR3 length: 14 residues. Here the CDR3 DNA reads TGTGCCAGCAGCTTAGAACCCCTCGGCTACGAGCAGTACTTC. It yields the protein CASSLEPLGYEQYF. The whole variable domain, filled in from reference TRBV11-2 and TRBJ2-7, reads EAGVAQSPRYKIIEKRQSVAFWCNPISGHATLYWYQQILGQGPKLLIQFQNNGVVDDSQLPKDRFSAERLKGVDSTLKIQPAKLEDSAVYLCASSLEPLGYEQYFGPGTRLTVT.

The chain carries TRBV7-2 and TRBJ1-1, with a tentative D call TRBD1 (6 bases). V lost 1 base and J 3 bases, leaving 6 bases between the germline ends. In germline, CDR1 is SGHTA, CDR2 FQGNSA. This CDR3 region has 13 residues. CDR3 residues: CASSLDRDTEAFF. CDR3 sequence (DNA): TGTGCCAGCAGCTTAGACAGGGACACTGAAGCTTTCTTT.

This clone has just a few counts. CDR3 nucleotide sequence: TGTGCCAGTAGTATCCTACAGGGGACTTCACCCCTCCACTTT. Translated, it gives CASSILQGTSPLHF. The chain joins TRBV19 to TRBJ1-6; 7 bases match TRBD1. The J segment lost 9 bases and the V segment lost 3 bases, leaving 5 bases of the junction unmatched. In germline, CDR1 is LNHDA, CDR2 SQIVND (reference sequence). The CDR3 has 14 amino acids.